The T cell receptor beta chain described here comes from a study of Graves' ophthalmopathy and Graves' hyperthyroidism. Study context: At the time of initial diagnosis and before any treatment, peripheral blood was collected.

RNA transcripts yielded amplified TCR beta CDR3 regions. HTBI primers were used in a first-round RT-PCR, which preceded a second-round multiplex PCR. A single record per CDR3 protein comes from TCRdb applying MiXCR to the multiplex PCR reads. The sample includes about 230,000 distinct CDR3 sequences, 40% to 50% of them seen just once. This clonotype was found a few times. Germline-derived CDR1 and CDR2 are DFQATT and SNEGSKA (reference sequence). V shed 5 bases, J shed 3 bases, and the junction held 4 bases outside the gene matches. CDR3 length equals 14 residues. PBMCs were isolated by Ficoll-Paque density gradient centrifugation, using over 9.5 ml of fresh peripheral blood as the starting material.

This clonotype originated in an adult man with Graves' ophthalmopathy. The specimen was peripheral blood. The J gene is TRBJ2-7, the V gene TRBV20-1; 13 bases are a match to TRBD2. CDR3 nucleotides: TGCAGTGCTCTCCGGACTAGCGGGGGCTACGAGCAGTACTTC. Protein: CSALRTSGGYEQYF.